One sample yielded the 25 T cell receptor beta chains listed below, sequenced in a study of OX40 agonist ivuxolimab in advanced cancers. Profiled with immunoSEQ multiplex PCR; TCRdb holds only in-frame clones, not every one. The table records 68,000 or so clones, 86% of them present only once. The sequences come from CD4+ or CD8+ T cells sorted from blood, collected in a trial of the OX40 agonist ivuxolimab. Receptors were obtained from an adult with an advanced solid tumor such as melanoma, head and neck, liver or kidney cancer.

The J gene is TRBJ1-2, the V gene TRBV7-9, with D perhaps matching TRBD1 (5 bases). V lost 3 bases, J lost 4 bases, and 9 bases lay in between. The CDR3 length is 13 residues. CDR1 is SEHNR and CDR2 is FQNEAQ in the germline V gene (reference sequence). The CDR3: CASSFRDLYGYTF. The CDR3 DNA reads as TGTGCCAGCAGCTTCCGGGACCTCTATGGCTACACCTTC.

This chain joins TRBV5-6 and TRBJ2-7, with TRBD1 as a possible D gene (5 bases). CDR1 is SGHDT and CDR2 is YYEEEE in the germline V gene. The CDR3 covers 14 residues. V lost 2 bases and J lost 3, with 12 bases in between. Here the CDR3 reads CASSFVGVGYEQYF. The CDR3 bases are TGTGCCAGCAGCTTCGTAGGGGTAGGCTACGAGCAGTACTTC.

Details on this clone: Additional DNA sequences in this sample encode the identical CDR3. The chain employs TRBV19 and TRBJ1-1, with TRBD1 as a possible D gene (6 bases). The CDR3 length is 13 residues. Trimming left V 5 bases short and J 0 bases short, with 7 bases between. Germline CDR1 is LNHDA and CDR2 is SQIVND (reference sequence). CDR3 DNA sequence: TGTGCCAGTAGTGACAGGCTGAACACTGAAGCTTTCTTT. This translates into CASSDRLNTEAFF.

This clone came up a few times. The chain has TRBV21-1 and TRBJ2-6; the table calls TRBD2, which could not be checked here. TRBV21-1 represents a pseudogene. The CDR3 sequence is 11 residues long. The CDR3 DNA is TGTGCCAGCCGCGGAGGGGACGTCCTGACTTTC. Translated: CASRGGDVLTF.

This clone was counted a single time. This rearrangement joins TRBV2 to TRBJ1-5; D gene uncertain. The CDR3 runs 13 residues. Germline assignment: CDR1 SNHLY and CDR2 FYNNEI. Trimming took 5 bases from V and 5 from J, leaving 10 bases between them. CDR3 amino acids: CASSLPSYQPQHF. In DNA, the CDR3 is TGTGCCAGCAGTCTACCGTCCTATCAGCCCCAGCATTTT.

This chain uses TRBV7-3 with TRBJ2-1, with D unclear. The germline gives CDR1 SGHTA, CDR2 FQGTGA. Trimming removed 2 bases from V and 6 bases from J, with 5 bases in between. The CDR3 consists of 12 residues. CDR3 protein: CASSLGTNEQFF. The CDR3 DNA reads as TGTGCCAGCAGCTTAGGCACCAATGAGCAGTTCTTC.

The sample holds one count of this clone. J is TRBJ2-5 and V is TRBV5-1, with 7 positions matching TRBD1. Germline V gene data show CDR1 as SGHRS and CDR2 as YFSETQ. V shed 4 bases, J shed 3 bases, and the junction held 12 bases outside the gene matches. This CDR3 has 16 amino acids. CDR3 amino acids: CASSISLGQGEETQYF. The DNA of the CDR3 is TGCGCCAGCAGCATAAGCCTGGGGCAGGGGGAAGAGACCCAGTACTTC.

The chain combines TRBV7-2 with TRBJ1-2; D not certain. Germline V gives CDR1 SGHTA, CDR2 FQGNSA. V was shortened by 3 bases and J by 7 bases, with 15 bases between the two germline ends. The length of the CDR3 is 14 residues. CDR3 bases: TGTGCCAGCAGCTTCGTGGGTATCCGGTCTGGCTACACCTTC. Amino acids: CASSFVGIRSGYTF.

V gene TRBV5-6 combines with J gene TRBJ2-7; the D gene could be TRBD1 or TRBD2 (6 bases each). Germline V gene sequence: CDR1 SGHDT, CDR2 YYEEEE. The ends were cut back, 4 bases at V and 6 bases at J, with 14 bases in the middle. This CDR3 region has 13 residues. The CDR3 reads CASSRGVRAEQYF. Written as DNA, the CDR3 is TGTGCCAGCAGCAGGGGGGTGAGGGCCGAGCAGTACTTC.

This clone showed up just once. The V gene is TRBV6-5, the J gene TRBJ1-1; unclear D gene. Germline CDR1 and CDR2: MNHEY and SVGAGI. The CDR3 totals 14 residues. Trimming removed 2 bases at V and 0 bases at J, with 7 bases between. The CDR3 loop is CASSYREMNTEAFF. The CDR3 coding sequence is TGTGCCAGCAGTTACAGGGAGATGAACACTGAAGCTTTCTTT.

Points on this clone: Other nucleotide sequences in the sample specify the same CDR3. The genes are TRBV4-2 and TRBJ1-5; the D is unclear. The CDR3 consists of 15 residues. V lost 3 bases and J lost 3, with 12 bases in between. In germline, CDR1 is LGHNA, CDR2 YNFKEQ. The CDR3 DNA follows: TGTGCCAGCAGCCAGCTAGGAGGGATCAATCAGCCCCAGCATTTT. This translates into CASSQLGGINQPQHF.

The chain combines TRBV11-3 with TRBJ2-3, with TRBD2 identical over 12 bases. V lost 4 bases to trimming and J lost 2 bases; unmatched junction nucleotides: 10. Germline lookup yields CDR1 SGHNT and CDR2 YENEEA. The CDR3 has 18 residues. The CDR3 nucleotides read TGTGCCAGCAGCTCAGGGATCCTAGCGGGGGGGGCCACAGATACGCAGTATTTT. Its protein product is CASSSGILAGGATDTQYF.

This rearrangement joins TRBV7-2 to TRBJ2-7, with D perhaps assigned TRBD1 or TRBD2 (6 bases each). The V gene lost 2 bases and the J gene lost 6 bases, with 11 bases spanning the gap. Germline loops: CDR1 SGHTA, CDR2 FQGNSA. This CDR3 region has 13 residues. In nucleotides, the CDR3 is TGTGCCAGCAGCTTATTAGGAGGGGGCGAGCAGTACTTC. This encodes CASSLLGGGEQYF.

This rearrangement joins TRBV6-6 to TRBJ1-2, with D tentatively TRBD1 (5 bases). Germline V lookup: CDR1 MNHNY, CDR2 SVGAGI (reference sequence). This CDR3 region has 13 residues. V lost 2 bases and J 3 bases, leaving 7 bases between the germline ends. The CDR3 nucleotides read TGTGCCAGCAGTTACGGGGCGGACTATGGCTACACCTTC. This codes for CASSYGADYGYTF.

CDR3 nucleotide sequence: TGTGCCAGCAGCTTAGGGGGGACAGGGAGCAAAGAGCAGTACTTC. Encoded protein: CASSLGGTGSKEQYF. V gene TRBV7-9 combines with J gene TRBJ2-7; the match to TRBD1 covers 9 bases. V was clipped by 1 base and J by 7 bases; unmatched bases: 8. The CDR3 contains 15 residues. Germline CDR1 and CDR2: SEHNR and FQNEAQ (reference sequence).

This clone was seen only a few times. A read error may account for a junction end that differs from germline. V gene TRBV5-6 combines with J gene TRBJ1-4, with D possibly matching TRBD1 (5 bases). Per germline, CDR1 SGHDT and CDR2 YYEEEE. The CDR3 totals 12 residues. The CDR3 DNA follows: TGTGCCAGCAGCACCCAGGGCTCCCCCCCAAAATTT. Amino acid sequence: CASSTQGSPPKF. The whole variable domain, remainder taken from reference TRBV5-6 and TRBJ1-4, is DAGVTQSPTHLIKTRGQQVTLRCSPKSGHDTVSWYQQALGQGPQFIFQYYEEEERQRGNFPDRFSGHQFPNYSSELNVNALLLGDSALYLCASSTQGSPPKFGSGTQLSVL.

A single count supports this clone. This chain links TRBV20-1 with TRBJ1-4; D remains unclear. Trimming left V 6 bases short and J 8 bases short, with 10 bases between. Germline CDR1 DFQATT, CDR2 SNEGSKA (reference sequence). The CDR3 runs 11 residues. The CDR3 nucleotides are TGCAGTGCCCCGGGCGGAGAAAAACTGTTTTTT. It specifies CSAPGGEKLFF.

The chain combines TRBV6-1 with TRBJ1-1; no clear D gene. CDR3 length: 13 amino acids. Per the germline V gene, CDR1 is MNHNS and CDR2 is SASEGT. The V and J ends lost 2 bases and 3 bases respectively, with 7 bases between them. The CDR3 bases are TGTGCCAGCAGTGAAATGTGGGACACTGAAGCTTTCTTT. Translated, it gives CASSEMWDTEAFF.

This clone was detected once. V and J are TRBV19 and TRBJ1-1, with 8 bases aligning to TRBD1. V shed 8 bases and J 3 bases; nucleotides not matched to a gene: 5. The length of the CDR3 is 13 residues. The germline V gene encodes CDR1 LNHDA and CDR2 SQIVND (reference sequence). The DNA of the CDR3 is TGTGCCAGTGCCGTGGACAGGGACACTGAAGCTTTCTTT. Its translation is CASAVDRDTEAFF.

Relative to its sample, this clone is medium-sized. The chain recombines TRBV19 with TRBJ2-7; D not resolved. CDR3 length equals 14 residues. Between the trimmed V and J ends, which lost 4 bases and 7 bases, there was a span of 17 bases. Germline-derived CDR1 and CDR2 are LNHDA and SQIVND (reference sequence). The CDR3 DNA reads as TGTGCCAGTAGTAGAACGGGCCGCCCCGGGGAGCAGTACTTC. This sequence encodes CASSRTGRPGEQYF. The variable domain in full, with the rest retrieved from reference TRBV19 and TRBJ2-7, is DGGITQSPKYLFRKEGQNVTLSCEQNLNHDAMYWYRQDPGQGLRLIYYSQIVNDFQKGDIAEGYSVSREKKESFPLTVTSAQKNPTAFYLCASSRTGRPGEQYFGPGTRLTVT.

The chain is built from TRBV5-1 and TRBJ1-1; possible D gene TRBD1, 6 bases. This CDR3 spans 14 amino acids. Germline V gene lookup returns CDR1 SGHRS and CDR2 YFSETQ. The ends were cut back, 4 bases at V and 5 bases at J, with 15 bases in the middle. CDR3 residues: CASSPQGLGTEAFF. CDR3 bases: TGCGCCAGCAGCCCTCAGGGGTTGGGGACTGAAGCTTTCTTT.

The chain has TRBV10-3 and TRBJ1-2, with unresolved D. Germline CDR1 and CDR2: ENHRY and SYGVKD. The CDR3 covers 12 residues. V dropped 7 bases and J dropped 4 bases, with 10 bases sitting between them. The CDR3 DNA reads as TGTGCCATCACGGACGGCGTCTATGGCTACACCTTC. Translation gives CAITDGVYGYTF.

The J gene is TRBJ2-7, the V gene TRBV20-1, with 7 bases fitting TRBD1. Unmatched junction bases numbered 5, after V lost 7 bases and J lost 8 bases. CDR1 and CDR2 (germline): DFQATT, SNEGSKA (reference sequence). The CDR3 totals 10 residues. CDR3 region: CSVDRDQQYF. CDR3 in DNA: TGCAGTGTTGACAGGGATCAGCAGTACTTC.

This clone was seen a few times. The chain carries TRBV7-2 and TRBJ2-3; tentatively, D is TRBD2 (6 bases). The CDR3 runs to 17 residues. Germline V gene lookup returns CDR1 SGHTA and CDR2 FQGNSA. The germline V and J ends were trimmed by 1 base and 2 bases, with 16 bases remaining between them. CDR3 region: CASSLDGPSVFTDTQYF. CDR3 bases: TGTGCCAGCAGCTTAGATGGCCCTAGCGTATTCACAGATACGCAGTATTTT.

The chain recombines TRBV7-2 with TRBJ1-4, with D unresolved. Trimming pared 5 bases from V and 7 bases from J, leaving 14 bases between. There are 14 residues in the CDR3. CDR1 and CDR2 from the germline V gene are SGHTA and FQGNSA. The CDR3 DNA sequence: TGTGCCAGCAGCCTTAGGGAGACCTCTGAAAAACTGTTTTTT. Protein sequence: CASSLRETSEKLFF.